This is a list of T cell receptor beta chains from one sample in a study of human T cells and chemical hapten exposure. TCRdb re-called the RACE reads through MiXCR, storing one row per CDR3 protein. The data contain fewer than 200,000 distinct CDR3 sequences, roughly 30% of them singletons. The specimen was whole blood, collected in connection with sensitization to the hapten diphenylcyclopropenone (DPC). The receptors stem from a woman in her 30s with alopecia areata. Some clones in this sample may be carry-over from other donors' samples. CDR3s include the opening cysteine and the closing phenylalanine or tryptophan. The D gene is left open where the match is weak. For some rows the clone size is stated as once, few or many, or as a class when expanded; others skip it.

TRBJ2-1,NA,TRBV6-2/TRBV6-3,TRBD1,CASSTGQGYNEQFF,TGTGCCAGCAGTACGGGACAGGGATACAATGAGCAGTTCTTC
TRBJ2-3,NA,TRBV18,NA,CASSPNYSTDTQYF,TGTGCCAGCTCACCGAATTATAGCACAGATACGCAGTATTTT
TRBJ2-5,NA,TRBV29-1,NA,CSVLSETQYF,TGCAGCGTTTTATCTGAGACCCAGTACTTC
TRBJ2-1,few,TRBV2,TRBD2,CASSAVGGRYNEQFF,TGTGCCAGCAGCGCGGTGGGCGGGAGGTACAATGAGCAGTTCTTC
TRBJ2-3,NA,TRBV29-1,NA,CSVVWASGPTDTQYF,TGCAGCGTTGTATGGGCCTCCGGTCCCACAGATACGCAGTATTTT
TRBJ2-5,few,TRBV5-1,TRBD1,CASSLGQGVHQETQYF,TGCGCCAGCAGCTTGGGACAGGGGGTCCATCAAGAGACCCAGTACTTC
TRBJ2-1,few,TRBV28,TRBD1,CASSRQGPAEQFF,TGTGCCAGCTCGAGACAGGGTCCTGCTGAGCAGTTCTTC
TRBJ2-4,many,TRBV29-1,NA,CSVEGSGNIQYF,TGCAGCGTTGAAGGGAGCGGAAACATTCAGTACTTC
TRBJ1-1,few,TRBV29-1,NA,CSVEWAKEAFF,TGCAGCGTTGAATGGGCGAAAGAAGCTTTCTTT
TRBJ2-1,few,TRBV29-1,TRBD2,CSVLAGGNEQFF,TGCAGCGTTTTAGCGGGAGGCAATGAGCAGTTCTTC
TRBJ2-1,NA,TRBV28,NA,CASSLEASATFGFF,TGTGCCAGCAGTTTGGAGGCTAGCGCTACCTTTGGGTTCTTC
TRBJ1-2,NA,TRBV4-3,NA,CASSQDNRPSNYGYTF,TGCGCCAGCAGCCAAGATAACAGACCCTCTAACTATGGCTACACCTTC
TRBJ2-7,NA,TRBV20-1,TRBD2,CSARTSGAYEQYF,TGCAGTGCCCGGACTAGCGGCGCCTACGAGCAGTACTTC
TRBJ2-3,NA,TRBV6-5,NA,CASSYSGRGTSTDTQYF,TGTGCCAGCAGTTACTCAGGCAGGGGAACTAGCACAGATACGCAGTATTTT
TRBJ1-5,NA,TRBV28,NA,CASNRKKGNQPQHF,TGTGCCAGTAATAGAAAGAAGGGCAATCAGCCCCAGCATTTT
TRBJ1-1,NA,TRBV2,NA,CASSESTRTNTEAFF,TGTGCCAGCAGCGAGTCGACCCGCACGAACACTGAAGCTTTCTTT
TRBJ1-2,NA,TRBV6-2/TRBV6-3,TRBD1,CASIGQNSGQGGYTF,TGTGCCAGCATCGGCCAAAACAGCGGACAGGGCGGCTACACCTTC
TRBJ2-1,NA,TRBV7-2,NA,CASSRSRVDEQFF,TGTGCCAGCAGCCGTTCGAGGGTCGATGAGCAGTTCTTC
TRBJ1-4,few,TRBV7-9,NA,CASSFTGTTNEKLFF,TGTGCCAGCAGCTTCACAGGCACAACTAATGAAAAACTGTTTTTT
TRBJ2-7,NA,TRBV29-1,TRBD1,CSVDGNRQGNSYEQYF,TGCAGCGTTGACGGGAATCGACAGGGTAACTCCTACGAGCAGTACTTC
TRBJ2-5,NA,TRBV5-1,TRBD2,CASSWGLAGPQETQYF,TGCGCCAGCAGCTGGGGACTAGCGGGGCCCCAAGAGACCCAGTACTTC
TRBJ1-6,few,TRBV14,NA,CASSRIWPEGNSPLHF,TGTGCCAGCAGCCGGATCTGGCCGGAGGGTAATTCACCCCTCCACTTT
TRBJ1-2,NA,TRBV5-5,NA,CASSLGDGNYGYTF,TGTGCCAGCAGCTTGGGGGACGGAAACTATGGCTACACCTTC
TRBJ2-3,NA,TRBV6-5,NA,CASSPRPRDTQYF,TGTGCCAGCAGTCCCCGGCCTCGAGATACGCAGTATTTT
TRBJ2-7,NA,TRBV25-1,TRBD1,CASSESGQSPYEQYF,TGTGCCAGCAGTGAATCGGGACAGTCCCCCTACGAGCAGTACTTC
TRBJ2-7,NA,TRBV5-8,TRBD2,CASSPRLAAAGEQYF,TGTGCCAGCAGCCCACGACTAGCGGCCGCGGGGGAGCAGTACTTC
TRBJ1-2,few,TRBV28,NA,CASSSDTKVNGYTF,TGTGCCAGCAGTTCCGACACCAAGGTCAATGGCTACACCTTC
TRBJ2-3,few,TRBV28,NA,CASNRRTGTDTQYF,TGTGCCAGCAACCGGCGGACAGGCACAGATACGCAGTATTTT
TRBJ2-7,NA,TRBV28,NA,CASSHRGGKQYF,TGTGCCAGCAGTCACCGTGGGGGTAAGCAGTACTTC
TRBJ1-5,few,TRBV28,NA,CASSLYAGNQPQHF,TGTGCCAGCAGTTTATACGCCGGGAATCAGCCCCAGCATTTT
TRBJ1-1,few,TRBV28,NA,CASSFPAGNTEAFF,TGTGCCAGCAGTTTCCCGGCCGGGAACACTGAAGCTTTCTTT
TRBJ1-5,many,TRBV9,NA,CASSVDTTQPQHF,TGTGCCAGCAGCGTAGACACAACGCAGCCCCAGCATTTT
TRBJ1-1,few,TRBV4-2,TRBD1,CASTAGGQGAPEAFF,TGTGCCAGTACAGCTGGAGGACAGGGGGCCCCTGAAGCTTTCTTT
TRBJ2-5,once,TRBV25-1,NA,CASSSPARETQYF,TGTGCCAGCAGCTCTCCCGCCCGGGAGACCCAGTACTTC
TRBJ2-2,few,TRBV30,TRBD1,CAWSPRGLGTGELFF,TGTGCCTGGAGCCCCAGGGGGCTGGGCACCGGGGAGCTGTTTTTT